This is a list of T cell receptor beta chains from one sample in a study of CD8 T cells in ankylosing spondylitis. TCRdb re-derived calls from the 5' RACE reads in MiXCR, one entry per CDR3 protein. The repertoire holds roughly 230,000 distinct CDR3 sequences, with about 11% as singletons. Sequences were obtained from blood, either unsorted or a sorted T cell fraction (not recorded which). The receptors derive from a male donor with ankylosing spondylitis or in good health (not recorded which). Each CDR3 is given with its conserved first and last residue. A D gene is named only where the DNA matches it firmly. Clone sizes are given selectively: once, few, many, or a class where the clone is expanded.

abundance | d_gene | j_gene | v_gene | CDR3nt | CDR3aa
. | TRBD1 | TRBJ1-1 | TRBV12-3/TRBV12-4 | TGTGCCAGCAGTACCCGACAGGGGTTGACTGAAGCTTTCTTT | CASSTRQGLTEAFF
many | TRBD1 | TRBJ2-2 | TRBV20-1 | TGCAGTGCTAGAACCGGGACAGGGGTCAACACCGGGGAGCTGTTTTTT | CSARTGTGVNTGELFF
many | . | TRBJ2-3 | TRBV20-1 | TGCAGTGCTAGAGTCCAAGCGGGCACAGATACGCAGTATTTT | CSARVQAGTDTQYF
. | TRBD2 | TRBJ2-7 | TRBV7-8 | TGTGCCAGCAGCTTAGCCAGCGGGGGGGCTACCTACGAGCAGTACTTC | CASSLASGGATYEQYF
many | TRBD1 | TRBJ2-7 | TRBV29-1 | TGCAGCGCCTCCGACAGGGGTTACCCCTACGAGCAGTACTTC | CSASDRGYPYEQYF
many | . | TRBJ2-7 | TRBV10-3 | TGTGCCATCAGTGCCGGGACGACAGGATACGAGCAGTACTTC | CAISAGTTGYEQYF
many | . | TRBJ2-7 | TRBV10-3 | TGTGCCATCAGGGCCGGGCCAGACTTCTCCTACGAGCAGTACTTC | CAIRAGPDFSYEQYF
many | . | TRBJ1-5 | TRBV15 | TGTGCCACCAGCAGAGATAGGGGGAGCAATCAGCCCCAGCATTTT | CATSRDRGSNQPQHF
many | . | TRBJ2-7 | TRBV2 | TGTGCCAGCAGTGAAAGTGTGAGACAGAGCTACGAGCAGTACTTC | CASSESVRQSYEQYF
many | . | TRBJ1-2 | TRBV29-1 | TGCAGCGTTGAACTCCTTACTGCGTATGGCTACACCTTC | CSVELLTAYGYTF
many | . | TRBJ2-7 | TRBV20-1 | TGCAGTGCTAGAGGAAGTGGGAGCGGCTACGAGCAGTACTTC | CSARGSGSGYEQYF
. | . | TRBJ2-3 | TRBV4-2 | TGTGCCAGCAGCAAAGGGGAGGAGCCTGCAGATACGCAGTATTTT | CASSKGEEPADTQYF
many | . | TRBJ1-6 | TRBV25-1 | TGTGCCAGCACTGAGATCAGCCCTTATAATTCACCCCTCCACTTT | CASTEISPYNSPLHF
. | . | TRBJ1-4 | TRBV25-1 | TGTGCCAGCCCGGACCGAGGGAGCGTAAATGGAAAACTGTTTTTT | CASPDRGSVNGKLFF
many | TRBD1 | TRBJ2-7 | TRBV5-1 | TGCGCCAGCGCACCCGCGGGACAGGTTTCCTACGAGCAGTACTTC | CASAPAGQVSYEQYF
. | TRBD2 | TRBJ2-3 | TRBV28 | TGTGCCAGCAGTTTTCCCGCATGGAGCGGGGGGCGTGAAGATACGCAGTATTTT | CASSFPAWSGGREDTQYF
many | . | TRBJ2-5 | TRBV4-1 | TGCGCCAGCAGTTACGGACTCGACCTGGTCCAAGAGACCCAGTACTTC | CASSYGLDLVQETQYF
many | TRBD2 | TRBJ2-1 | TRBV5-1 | TGCGCCAGCAGCTTAAGGCTAGCGGGGGGTAACAATGAGCAGTTCTTC | CASSLRLAGGNNEQFF
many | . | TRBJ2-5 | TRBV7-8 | TGTGCCAGCAGCTTAGGGGGCCCCGACCGGCTCCAAGAGACCCAGTACTTC | CASSLGGPDRLQETQYF
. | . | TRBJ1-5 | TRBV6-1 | TGTGCCAGCAGTGAAGAACCATACAATCAGCCCCAGCATTTT | CASSEEPYNQPQHF
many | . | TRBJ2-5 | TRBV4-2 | TGTGCCAGCAGCCAAGGGGGAACAGAGCAAGAGACCCAGTACTTC | CASSQGGTEQETQYF
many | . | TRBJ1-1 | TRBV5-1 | TGCGCCTGTAGCTCGGGGGCCTCGAACACTGAAGCTTTCTTT | CACSSGASNTEAFF
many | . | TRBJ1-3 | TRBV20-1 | TGCAGTGCTAGACCGTGGAGCCTCTCTGGAAACACCATATATTTT | CSARPWSLSGNTIYF
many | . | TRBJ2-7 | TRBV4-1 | TGCGCCAGCAGCCAGGACTACGGCGAGCAGTACTTC | CASSQDYGEQYF
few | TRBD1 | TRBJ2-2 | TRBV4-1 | TGCGCCAGCAGCCCAAGGAACAGGGGGGCCGGGGAGCTGTTTTTT | CASSPRNRGAGELFF
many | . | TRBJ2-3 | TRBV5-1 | TGCGCCAGCAGCCTGGACAGCGAGGCAGATACGCAGTATTTT | CASSLDSEADTQYF
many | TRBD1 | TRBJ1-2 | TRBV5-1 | TGCGCCAGCAGCTCCGGACAGGGACTAAACACCTTC | CASSSGQGLNTF
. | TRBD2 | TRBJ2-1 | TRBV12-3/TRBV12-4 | TGTGCCAGCAGTTTTCGCGGACACCCCGTAGCGGGAGGACGTGGCAATGAGCAGTTCTTC | CASSFRGHPVAGGRGNEQFF
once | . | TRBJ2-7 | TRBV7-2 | TGTGCCAGCAGCTTAGACCCCGAGGACGAGCAGTACTTC | CASSLDPEDEQYF
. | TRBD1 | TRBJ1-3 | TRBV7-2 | TGTGCCAGCAGCTCGGGGACAGAAATCTCTGGAAACACCATATATTTT | CASSSGTEISGNTIYF
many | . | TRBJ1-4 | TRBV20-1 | TGCAGTGCTAGAGATCCCAGGGAACCGAATGAAAAACTGTTTTTT | CSARDPREPNEKLFF
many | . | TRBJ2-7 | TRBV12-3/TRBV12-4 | TGTGCCAGCAGTTTAGTACAGGGACGAGACGAGCAGTACTTC | CASSLVQGRDEQYF
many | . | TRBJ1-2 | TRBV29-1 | TGCAGCGCCCGACAGGAGATGGGCTACACCTTC | CSARQEMGYTF
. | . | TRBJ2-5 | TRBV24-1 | TGTGCCACCAGTGACCCCCTATCAGAGACCCAGTACTTC | CATSDPLSETQYF
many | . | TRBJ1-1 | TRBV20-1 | TGCAGTGCTAGAGCCGGGGGGGACACTGAAGCTTTCTTT | CSARAGGDTEAFF
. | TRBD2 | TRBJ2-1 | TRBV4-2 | TGTGCCAGCAGCCAGGCCCTGCGCACGGGACTAGTGGGCTACAATGAGCAGTTCTTC | CASSQALRTGLVGYNEQFF
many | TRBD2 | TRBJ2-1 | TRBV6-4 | TGTGCCAGCAGTGCCTCATGGACTAGCGGGAGAAATGAGCAGTTCTTC | CASSASWTSGRNEQFF
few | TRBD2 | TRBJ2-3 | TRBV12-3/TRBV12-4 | TGTGCCAGCAGTTTTGGGGGAGGGCCCAGCACAGATACGCAGTATTTT | CASSFGGGPSTDTQYF
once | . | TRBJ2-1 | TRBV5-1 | TGCGCCAGCAGCTTGACACAGGTCTCCTACAATGAGCAGTTCTTC | CASSLTQVSYNEQFF
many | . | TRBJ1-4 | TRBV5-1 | TGCGCCAGCAGCTTGAGCTCAGGGTTGGAAAAACTGTTTTTT | CASSLSSGLEKLFF
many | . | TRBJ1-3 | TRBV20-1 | TGCAGTGCTAGCCGCCTTGGCTATACAACGGCGGAGGGAAACACCATATATTTT | CSASRLGYTTAEGNTIYF
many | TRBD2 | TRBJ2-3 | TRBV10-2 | TGCGCCAGCAGTGGGCCTAGCGGGGGGGCCGATACGCAGTATTTT | CASSGPSGGADTQYF
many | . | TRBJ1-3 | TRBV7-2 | TGTGCCAGCAGCCGGGACACTTTTTCGTCCGGAAACACCATATATTTT | CASSRDTFSSGNTIYF
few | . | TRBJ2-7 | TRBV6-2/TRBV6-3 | TGTGCCAGCAGTCCCTACGGGGGATACTCCTACGAGCAGTACTTC | CASSPYGGYSYEQYF
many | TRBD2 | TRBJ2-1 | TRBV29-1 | TGCAGCGTCGCAGGGACTACCTCTTACAATGAGCAGTTCTTC | CSVAGTTSYNEQFF
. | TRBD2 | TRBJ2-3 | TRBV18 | TGTGCCAGCTCACCAAGGGGAGGGCCCACAGATACGCAGTATTTT | CASSPRGGPTDTQYF
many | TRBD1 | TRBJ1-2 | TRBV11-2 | TGTGCCAGCAGCCAGGGGGGGTATGGCTACACCTTC | CASSQGGYGYTF
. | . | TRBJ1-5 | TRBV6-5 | TGTGCCAGCAGTTACTCGATACTGAAGGCAGGGGCTAAACAGCCCCAGCATTTT | CASSYSILKAGAKQPQHF
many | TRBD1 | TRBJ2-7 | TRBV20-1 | TGCAGTGCTAGTCGGGACAGGGGTAACGAGCAGTACTTC | CSASRDRGNEQYF
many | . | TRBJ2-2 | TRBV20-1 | TGCAGTGCTTCCCGATACACCGGGGAGCTGTTTTTT | CSASRYTGELFF
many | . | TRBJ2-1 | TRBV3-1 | TGTGCCAGCAGCCAACGGTTCATGAATAGCTCCTACAATGAGCAGTTCTTC | CASSQRFMNSSYNEQFF
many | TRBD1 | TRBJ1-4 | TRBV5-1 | TGCGCCAGCAGCTCGGGACAGGGGTTTGAAAAACTGTTTTTT | CASSSGQGFEKLFF
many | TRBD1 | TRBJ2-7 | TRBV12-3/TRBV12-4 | TGTGCCAGCAGACGACAGGGGGCACGGTGGGAGCAGTACTTC | CASRRQGARWEQYF
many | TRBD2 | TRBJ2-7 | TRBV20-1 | TGCAGTGTGACGGTAGCGGGGGCTCCCTACGAGCAGTACTTC | CSVTVAGAPYEQYF
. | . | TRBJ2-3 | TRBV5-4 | TGTGCCAGCAGCCCGTCCGGATTGGCCGAAGATACGCAGTATTTT | CASSPSGLAEDTQYF
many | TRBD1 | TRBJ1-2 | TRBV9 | TGTGCCAGCAGCCCTAGACAGGGAAAGGGACCCCTAACGTATGGCTACACCTTC | CASSPRQGKGPLTYGYTF
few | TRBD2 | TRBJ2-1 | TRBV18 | TGTGCCAGCTCGCATAGGGACTATGTCAATAATGAGCAGTTCTTC | CASSHRDYVNNEQFF